What follows is one TCR beta chain and its context. The antigen remains unidentified. This sample is drawn from a study of OX40 agonist ivuxolimab in advanced cancers. Study overall: Patients with hepatocellular carcinoma, melanoma, renal cell or head and neck cancer made up the dose-escalation patients. Findings of the study overall: Patients with a partial response at 0.1-3.0 mg/kg had among the lowest clonal expansion. Low levels of normalized T-cell clonal expansion also appeared in some nonresponders.

The method was immunoSEQ multiplex PCR; TCRdb's version includes in-frame clones alone and lacks a portion of them. The table has about 90,000 clones, around 88% seen once. The CDR3 runs 15 residues. Per germline, CDR1 SGHTA and CDR2 FQGTGA. V was pared by 2 bases and J by 9 bases, with 9 bases of the junction left unmatched. The TCR originated in an adult with an advanced solid tumor such as melanoma, head and neck, liver or kidney cancer. The material sequenced was CD4+ or CD8+ T cells sorted from blood, taken in a trial of the OX40 agonist ivuxolimab. This rearrangement joins TRBV7-3 to TRBJ2-3; 9 bases are a match to TRBD2. CDR3: CASSLVIAGAGTQYF. The CDR3 coding sequence is TGTGCCAGCAGCTTAGTGATAGCGGGAGCTGGAACGCAGTATTTT.